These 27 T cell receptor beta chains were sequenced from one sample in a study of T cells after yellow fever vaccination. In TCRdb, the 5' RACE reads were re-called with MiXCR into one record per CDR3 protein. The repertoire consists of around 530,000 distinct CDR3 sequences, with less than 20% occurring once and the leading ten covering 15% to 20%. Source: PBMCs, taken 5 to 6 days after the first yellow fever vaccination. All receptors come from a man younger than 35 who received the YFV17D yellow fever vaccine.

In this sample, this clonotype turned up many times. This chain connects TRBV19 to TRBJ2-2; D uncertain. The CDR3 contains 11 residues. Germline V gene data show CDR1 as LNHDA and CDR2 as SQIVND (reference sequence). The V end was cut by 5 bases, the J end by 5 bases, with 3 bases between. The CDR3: CASSGTGELFF. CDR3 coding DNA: TGTGCCAGTAGTGGAACCGGGGAGCTGTTTTTT.

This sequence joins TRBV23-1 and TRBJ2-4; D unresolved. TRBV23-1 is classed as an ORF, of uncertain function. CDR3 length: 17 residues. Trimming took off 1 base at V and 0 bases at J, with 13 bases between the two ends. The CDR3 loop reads CASSQLGRQAAKNIQYF. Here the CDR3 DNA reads TGCGCCAGCAGTCAATTGGGTCGGCAGGCAGCCAAAAACATTCAGTACTTC.

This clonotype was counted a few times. In DNA, the CDR3 is TGTGCCAGCAGGCCAGGACAGCATAGCTACGAGCAGTACTTC. As protein: CASRPGQHSYEQYF. The V call is TRBV6-1, the J call TRBJ2-7, with D possibly TRBD1 on 6 matching bases. The ends were cut back, 6 bases at V and 3 bases at J, with 15 bases in the middle. Germline CDR1 MNHNS, CDR2 SASEGT. The CDR3 is 14 residues long.

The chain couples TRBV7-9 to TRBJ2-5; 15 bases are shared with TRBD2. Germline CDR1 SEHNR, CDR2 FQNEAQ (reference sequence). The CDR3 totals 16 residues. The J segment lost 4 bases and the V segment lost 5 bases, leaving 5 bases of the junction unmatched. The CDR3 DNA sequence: TGTGCCAGCAGCCCCGGGACTAGCGGGGGGCCAGAGACCCAGTACTTC. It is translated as CASSPGTSGGPETQYF.

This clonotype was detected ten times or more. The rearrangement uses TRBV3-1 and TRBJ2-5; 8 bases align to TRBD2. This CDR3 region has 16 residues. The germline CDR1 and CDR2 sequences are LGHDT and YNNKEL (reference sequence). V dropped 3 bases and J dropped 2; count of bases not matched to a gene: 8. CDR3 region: CASSHYIAGTQETQYF. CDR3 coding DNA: TGTGCCAGCAGCCATTATATAGCGGGGACGCAAGAGACCCAGTACTTC.

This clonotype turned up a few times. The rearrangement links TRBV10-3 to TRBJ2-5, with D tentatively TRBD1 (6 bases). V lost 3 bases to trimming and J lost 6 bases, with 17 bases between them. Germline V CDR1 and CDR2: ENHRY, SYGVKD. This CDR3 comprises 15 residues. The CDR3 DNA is TGTGCCATCAGTGAATCACAGGGTGTAGGAAAGACCCAGTACTTC. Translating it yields CAISESQGVGKTQYF.

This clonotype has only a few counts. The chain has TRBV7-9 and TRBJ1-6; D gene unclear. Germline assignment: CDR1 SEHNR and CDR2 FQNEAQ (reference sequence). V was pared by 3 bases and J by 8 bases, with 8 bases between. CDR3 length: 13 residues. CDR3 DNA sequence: TGTGCCAGCAGCTTGGGGTTGGATTCACCCCTCCACTTT. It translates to CASSLGLDSPLHF.

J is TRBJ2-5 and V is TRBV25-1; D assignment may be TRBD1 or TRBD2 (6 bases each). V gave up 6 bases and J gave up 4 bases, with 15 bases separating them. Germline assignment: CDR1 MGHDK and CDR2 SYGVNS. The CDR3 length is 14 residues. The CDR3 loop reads CASSMSGAGETQYF. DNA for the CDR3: TGTGCCAGCAGCATGTCGGGGGCCGGAGAGACCCAGTACTTC.

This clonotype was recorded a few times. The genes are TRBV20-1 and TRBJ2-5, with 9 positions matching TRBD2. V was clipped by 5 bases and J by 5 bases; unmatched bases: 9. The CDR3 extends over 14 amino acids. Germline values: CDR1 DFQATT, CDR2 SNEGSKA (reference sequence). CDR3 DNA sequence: TGCAGTGCTGGACTGGCGGGGGGGCAGGAGACCCAGTACTTC. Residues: CSAGLAGGQETQYF.

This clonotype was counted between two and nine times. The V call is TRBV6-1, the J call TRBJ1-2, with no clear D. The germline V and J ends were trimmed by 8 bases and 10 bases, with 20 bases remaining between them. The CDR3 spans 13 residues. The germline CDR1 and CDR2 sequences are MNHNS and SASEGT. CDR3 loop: CASVYGSPPLYTF. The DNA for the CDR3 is TGTGCCAGCGTGTACGGTTCCCCCCCCCTCTACACCTTC.

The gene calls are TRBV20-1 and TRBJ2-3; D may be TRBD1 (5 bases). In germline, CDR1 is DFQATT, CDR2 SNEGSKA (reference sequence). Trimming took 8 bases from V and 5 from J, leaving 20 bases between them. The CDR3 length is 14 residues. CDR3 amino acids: CSTNWEQALDTQYF. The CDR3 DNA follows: TGCAGTACCAACTGGGAACAGGCTCTAGATACGCAGTATTTT.

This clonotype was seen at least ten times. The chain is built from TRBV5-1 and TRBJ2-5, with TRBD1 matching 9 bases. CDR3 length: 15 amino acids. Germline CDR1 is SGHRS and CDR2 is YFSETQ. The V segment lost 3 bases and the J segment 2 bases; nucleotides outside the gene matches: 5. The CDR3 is CASSSRQGGQETQYF. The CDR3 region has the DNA TGCGCCAGCAGCTCCCGACAGGGGGGACAAGAGACCCAGTACTTC.

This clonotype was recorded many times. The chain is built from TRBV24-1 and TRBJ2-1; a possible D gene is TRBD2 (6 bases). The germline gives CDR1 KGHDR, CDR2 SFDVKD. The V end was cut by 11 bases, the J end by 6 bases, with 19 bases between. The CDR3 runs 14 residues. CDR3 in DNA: TGTGCCATCCCACCCAGCGGGTTTAGCAATGAGCAGTTCTTC. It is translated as CAIPPSGFSNEQFF.

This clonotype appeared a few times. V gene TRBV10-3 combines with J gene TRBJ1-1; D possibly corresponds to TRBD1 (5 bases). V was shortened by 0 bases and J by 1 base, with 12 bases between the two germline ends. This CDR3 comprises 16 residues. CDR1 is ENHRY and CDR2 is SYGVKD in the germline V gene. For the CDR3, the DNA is TGTGCCATCAGTGAGTCGCGCGGGGGGTGGAACACTGAAGCTTTCTTT. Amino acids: CAISESRGGWNTEAFF.

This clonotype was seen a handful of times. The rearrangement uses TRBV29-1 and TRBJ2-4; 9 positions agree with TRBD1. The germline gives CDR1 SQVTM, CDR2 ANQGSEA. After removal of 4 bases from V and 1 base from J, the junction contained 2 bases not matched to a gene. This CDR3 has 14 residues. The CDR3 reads CSVGDRAAKNIQYF. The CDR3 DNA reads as TGCAGCGTTGGGGACAGGGCGGCCAAAAACATTCAGTACTTC.

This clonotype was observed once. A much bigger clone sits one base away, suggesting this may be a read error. The CDR3 DNA reads TGTGCCAGCAAGGCCAAGGGACTGAGCTCCTACGAGCAGTACGTC. It is translated as CASKAKGLSSYEQYV. V and J are TRBV27 and TRBJ2-7; possibly TRBD2 for D (6 bases). Germline-derived CDR1 and CDR2 are MNHEY and SMNVEV (reference sequence). The CDR3 has 15 residues. V dropped 7 bases and J dropped 0 bases, with 16 bases sitting between them.

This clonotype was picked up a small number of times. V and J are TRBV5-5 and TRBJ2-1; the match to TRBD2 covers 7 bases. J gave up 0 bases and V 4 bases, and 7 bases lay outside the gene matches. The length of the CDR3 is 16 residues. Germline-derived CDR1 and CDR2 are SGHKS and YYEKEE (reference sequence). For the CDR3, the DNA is TGTGCCAGCAGCCCGCGGGGGACCGCCTCCTACAATGAGCAGTTCTTC. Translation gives CASSPRGTASYNEQFF.

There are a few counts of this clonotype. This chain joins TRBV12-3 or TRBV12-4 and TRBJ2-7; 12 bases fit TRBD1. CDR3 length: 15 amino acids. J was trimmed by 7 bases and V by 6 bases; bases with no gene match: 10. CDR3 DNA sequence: TGTGCCAGCAGCCCCGGGACAGGGGGCTTCGGGGAGCAGTACTTC. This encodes CASSPGTGGFGEQYF.

The CDR3 DNA sequence: TGCAGCGTCGTGCGCGGGGGCCCGAACACCGGGGAGCTGTTTTTT. Encoded protein: CSVVRGGPNTGELFF. This chain connects TRBV29-1 to TRBJ2-2; tentative D call: TRBD2 (7 bases). There are 15 residues in the CDR3. Germline-derived CDR1 and CDR2 are SQVTM and ANQGSEA. Trimming left V 6 bases short and J 0 bases short, with 14 bases between.

The chain's CDR3 is CASSSKTSGGQETQYF. The DNA of the CDR3 is TGCGCCAGCAGCTCTAAGACTAGCGGGGGACAAGAGACCCAGTACTTC. This chain connects TRBV5-1 to TRBJ2-5; 12 bases map to TRBD2. V was clipped by 3 bases and J by 2 bases; unmatched bases: 5. The length of the CDR3 is 16 residues. Germline V gives CDR1 SGHRS, CDR2 YFSETQ.

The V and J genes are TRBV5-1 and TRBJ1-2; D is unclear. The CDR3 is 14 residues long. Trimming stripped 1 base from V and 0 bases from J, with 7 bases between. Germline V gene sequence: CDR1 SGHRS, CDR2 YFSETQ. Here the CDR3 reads CASSLTYSNYGYTF. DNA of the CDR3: TGCGCCAGCAGCTTGACATACTCTAACTATGGCTACACCTTC.

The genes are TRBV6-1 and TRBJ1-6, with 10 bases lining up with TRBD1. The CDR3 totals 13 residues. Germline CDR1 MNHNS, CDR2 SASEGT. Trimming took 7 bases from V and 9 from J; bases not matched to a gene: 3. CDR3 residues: CASTRDRGSPLHF. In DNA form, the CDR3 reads TGTGCCAGCACTCGGGACAGGGGTTCACCCCTCCACTTT.

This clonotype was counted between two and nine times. CDR3 protein: CASSRTWSSYEQYV. CDR3 coding DNA: TGTGCCAGCAGTCGGACTTGGTCGTCCTACGAGCAGTACGTC. The chain combines TRBV27 with TRBJ2-7; maybe TRBD2 (5 bases). This CDR3 is built from 14 residues. Germline CDR1 is MNHEY and CDR2 is SMNVEV (reference sequence). Trimming took 5 bases from V and 1 from J, leaving 12 bases between them.

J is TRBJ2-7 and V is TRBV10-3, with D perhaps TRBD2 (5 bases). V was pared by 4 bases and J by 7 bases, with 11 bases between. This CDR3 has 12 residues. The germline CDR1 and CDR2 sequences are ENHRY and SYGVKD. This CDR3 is CAISVSRGEQYF. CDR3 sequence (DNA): TGTGCCATCAGTGTATCGAGAGGGGAGCAGTACTTC.

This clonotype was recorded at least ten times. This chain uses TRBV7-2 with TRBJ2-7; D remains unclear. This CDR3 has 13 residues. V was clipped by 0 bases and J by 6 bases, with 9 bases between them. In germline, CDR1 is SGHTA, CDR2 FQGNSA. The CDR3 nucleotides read TGTGCCAGCAGCTTAGCGCAAGCCGGCGAGCAGTACTTC. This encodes CASSLAQAGEQYF. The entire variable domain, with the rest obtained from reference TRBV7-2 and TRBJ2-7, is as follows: GAGVSQSPSNKVTEKGKDVELRCDPISGHTALYWYRQSLGQGLEFLIYFQGNSAPDKSGLPSDRFSAERTGGSVSTLTIQRTQQEDSAVYLCASSLAQAGEQYFGPGTRLTVT.

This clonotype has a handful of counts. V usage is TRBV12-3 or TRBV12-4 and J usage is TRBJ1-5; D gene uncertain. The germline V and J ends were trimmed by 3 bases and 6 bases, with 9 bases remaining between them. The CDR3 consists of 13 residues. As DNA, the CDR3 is TGTGCCAGCAGTTTTCGGGTGGTTCAGCCCCAGCATTTT. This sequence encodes CASSFRVVQPQHF.

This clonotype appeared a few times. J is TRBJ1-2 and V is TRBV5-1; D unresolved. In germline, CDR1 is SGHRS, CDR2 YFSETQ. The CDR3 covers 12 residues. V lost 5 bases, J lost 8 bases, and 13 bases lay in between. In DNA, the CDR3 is TGCGCCAGCAGTTTTACCCTGGAGGGCTACACCTTC. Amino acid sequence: CASSFTLEGYTF.